The 30 T cell receptor beta chains below all came from one sample that was sequenced in a study of blood T cell repertoires in COVID-19. This table comes from immunoSEQ multiplex PCR, and its TCRdb copy is limited to in-frame clones, with some not included. The sample has 80,000 or so clones; 81% are singletons. Sequenced sample: peripheral blood. The source of these receptors is an elderly man with acute or convalescent COVID-19.

This chain connects TRBV3-1 (or the pseudogene TRBV3-2) to TRBJ2-2; a possible D gene is TRBD1 (6 bases). The CDR3 runs 14 residues. V shed 6 bases and J shed 6 bases, with 14 bases lying between them. Germline V gene sequence: CDR1 LGHDT, CDR2 YNNKEL (reference sequence). CDR3 region: CASSPNRDPGELFF. DNA of the CDR3: TGTGCCAGCAGTCCTAACAGGGATCCCGGGGAGCTGTTTTTT.

This chain joins TRBV5-4 and TRBJ2-7; TRBD2 aligns across 7 bases. This CDR3 has 15 amino acids. J gave up 1 base and V 3 bases, and 7 bases lay outside the gene matches. Germline assignment: CDR1 SGHNT and CDR2 YYREEE (reference sequence). The CDR3 spells CASSWRDGGSYEQYF. CDR3 DNA: TGTGCCAGCAGCTGGCGTGACGGGGGGTCCTACGAGCAGTACTTC.

V is TRBV27 and J is TRBJ2-1; D remains ambiguous. Between the trimmed V and J ends, which lost 6 bases and 9 bases, there was a span of 15 bases. Germline lookup yields CDR1 MNHEY and CDR2 SMNVEV (reference sequence). CDR3 length: 13 amino acids. The CDR3 DNA is TGTGCCAGCAGCCCCCCTTGGCCGGGTGAGCAGTTCTTC. This sequence encodes CASSPPWPGEQFF.

This chain joins TRBV2 and TRBJ2-2; TRBD2 is a possible D gene (5 bases). The CDR3 consists of 15 residues. CDR1 is SNHLY, CDR2 FYNNEI, per germline. The V end lost 8 bases, the J end lost 0 bases, and 13 bases lay between the germline ends. The CDR3 sequence is CASEYGDTNTGELFF. The CDR3 bases are TGTGCCAGCGAATACGGGGATACGAACACCGGGGAGCTGTTTTTT. Full variable domain (rest looked up from reference TRBV2 and TRBJ2-2): EPEVTQTPSHQVTQMGQEVILRCVPISNHLYFYWYRQILGQKVEFLVSFYNNEISEKSEIFDDQFSVERPDGSNFTLKIRSTKLEDSAMYFCASEYGDTNTGELFFGEGSRLTVL.

The chain couples TRBV4-3 to TRBJ1-2, with D uncertain. The germline V and J ends were trimmed by 0 bases and 2 bases, with 10 bases remaining between them. The V gene's germline CDR1 is LGHNA and CDR2 YSLEER. The length of the CDR3 is 15 residues. This CDR3 reads CASSQDRNRNYGYTF. CDR3 sequence (DNA): TGCGCCAGCAGCCAAGATAGGAACAGAAACTATGGCTACACCTTC.

CDR3 region: CAICDRGPQSSGNTIYF. CDR3 bases: TGCGCCATCTGCGACAGGGGGCCCCAGAGCTCTGGAAACACCATATATTTT. The V gene is TRBV10-1, the J gene TRBJ1-3, with 10 bases identical to TRBD1. CDR1 WNHNN and CDR2 SYGVQD come from the germline V gene (reference sequence). V lost 10 bases to trimming and J lost 0 bases; unmatched junction nucleotides: 12. The CDR3 totals 17 residues.

The chain employs TRBV25-1 and TRBJ1-4; TRBD1 might be the D (6 bases). CDR1 is MGHDK and CDR2 is SYGVNS in the germline V gene. V was shortened by 5 bases and J by 0 bases, with 13 bases between the two germline ends. There are 16 residues in the CDR3. CDR3 DNA: TGTGCCAGCAGTAACGGACAGACTGCAACTAATGAAAAACTGTTTTTT. Residues: CASSNGQTATNEKLFF.

In its sample, this clone was seen a few times. The V call is TRBV27, the J call TRBJ2-7; 8 positions agree with TRBD1. The CDR3 is 14 amino acids. The germline V gene has CDR1 MNHEY and CDR2 SMNVEV (reference sequence). V lost 8 bases and J lost 5; bases outside the gene matches: 11. CDR3 region: CASRWGQDRNEQYF. As DNA, the CDR3 is TGTGCCAGCCGATGGGGACAGGACAGGAACGAGCAGTACTTC.

This clone was observed a handful of times. The chain employs TRBV4-3 and TRBJ1-3; D is uncertain. Trimming shortened V by 0 bases and J by 0 bases, and 6 bases separated the two germline ends. Germline V gene data show CDR1 as LGHNA and CDR2 as YSLEER. The CDR3 sequence is 15 residues long. The DNA of the CDR3 is TGCGCCAGCAGCCAAGACGCGCACTCTGGAAACACCATATATTTT. Its protein is CASSQDAHSGNTIYF.

In this sample, this clone turned up a few times. The chain employs TRBV9 and TRBJ2-5; 10 nucleotides align to TRBD2. With 3 bases clipped from V and 5 bases from J, the junction kept 10 bases outside the gene matches. From germline, CDR1 is SGDLS and CDR2 YYNGEE. CDR3 size: 16 residues. As DNA, the CDR3 is TGTGCCAGCAGCGCCAAGAGCGGGAGGGCGGATGAGACCCAGTACTTC. It codes for CASSAKSGRADETQYF.

The genes are TRBV5-1 and TRBJ1-6; 11 nucleotides line up with TRBD1. Germline values: CDR1 SGHRS, CDR2 YFSETQ. With V trimmed by 4 bases and J by 9 bases, 9 bases remained unmatched. The CDR3 totals 16 residues. CDR3 sequence: CASSKGTGGISSPLHF. DNA for the CDR3: TGCGCCAGCAGCAAAGGGACAGGGGGAATCAGTTCACCCCTCCACTTT.

This clone showed up just once. V and J are TRBV25-1 and TRBJ1-6; TRBD1 agrees at 10 bases. Germline assignment: CDR1 MGHDK and CDR2 SYGVNS. V shed 1 base, J shed 8 bases, and the junction held 2 bases outside the gene matches. The CDR3 totals 15 residues. This CDR3 is CASSELGTGDSPLHF. CDR3 nucleotide sequence: TGTGCCAGCAGTGAATTGGGGACAGGGGATTCACCCCTCCACTTT.

The J gene is TRBJ2-1, the V gene TRBV4-1, with D unresolved. Trimming pared 1 base from V and 9 bases from J, leaving 10 bases between. Germline lookup yields CDR1 MGHRA and CDR2 YSYEKL. CDR3 size: 13 residues. CDR3 loop: CASSQGPTGEQFF. CDR3 DNA: TGCGCCAGCAGCCAAGGGCCTACGGGTGAGCAGTTCTTC.

The CDR3 region is CASSLNGELGYNEQFF. Written as DNA, the CDR3 is TGTGCCAGCAGCTTAAATGGGGAACTAGGGTACAATGAGCAGTTCTTC. This chain links TRBV7-3 with TRBJ2-1; possible D gene TRBD2, 5 bases. Trimming left V 1 base short and J 4 bases short, with 14 bases between. Germline V gives CDR1 SGHTA, CDR2 FQGTGA. CDR3 length equals 16 residues.

This chain joins TRBV5-1 and TRBJ2-6; possible D gene TRBD2, 5 bases. Deletions cut 5 bases from V and 4 bases from J, with 10 bases between. Germline values: CDR1 SGHRS, CDR2 YFSETQ. CDR3 length equals 14 residues. CDR3 DNA sequence: TGCGCCAGCAGAGTAGCGACAGGGGCCAACGTCCTGACTTTC. Its translation is CASRVATGANVLTF.

The V gene is TRBV4-3, the J gene TRBJ2-7; TRBD2 is a possible D gene (5 bases). The CDR3 has 18 amino acids. The germline CDR1 and CDR2 sequences are LGHNA and YSLEER. V shed 0 bases and J shed 2 bases, with 20 bases lying between them. The CDR3, as DNA: TGCGCCAGCAGCCAAGATAGAATGGTATGGGGAGCAGCCTACGAGCAGTACTTC. As protein: CASSQDRMVWGAAYEQYF.

This clone was seen just once. The gene calls are TRBV7-3 and TRBJ1-2; tentatively, D is TRBD1 (5 bases). CDR1 and CDR2 from the germline V gene are SGHTA and FQGTGA. The CDR3 is made up of 14 amino acids. V was pared by 3 bases and J by 2 bases, with 10 bases between. In nucleotides, the CDR3 is TGTGCCAGCAGCTTGTCTGCAGGGAACTATGGCTACACCTTC. Residues: CASSLSAGNYGYTF.

V usage is TRBV3-1 (or the pseudogene TRBV3-2) and J usage is TRBJ2-7; 9 bases line up with TRBD1. Germline V gene sequence: CDR1 LGHDT, CDR2 YNNKEL (reference sequence). The V gene end was trimmed by 4 bases and the J gene end by 3 bases; junction bases not matched to a gene: 22. This CDR3 has 20 residues. CDR3 sequence reads: CASSRGQGRGRGPRDYEQYF. The CDR3 DNA sequence: TGTGCCAGCAGCCGGGGACAGGGACGGGGCAGGGGGCCCCGAGACTACGAGCAGTACTTC.

In this sample, this clone turned up once. The chain combines TRBV5-1 with TRBJ2-5; TRBD2 agrees at 8 bases. The CDR3 spans 16 residues. J was trimmed by 5 bases and V by 5 bases; bases with no gene match: 14. Germline V CDR1 and CDR2: SGHRS, YFSETQ. CDR3: CASSNYGGRLVETQYF. As DNA, the CDR3 is TGCGCCAGCAGTAATTACGGCGGGAGGTTGGTGGAGACCCAGTACTTC.

This chain joins TRBV18 and TRBJ2-7; no reliable D call. Germline CDR1 reads KGHSH; CDR2 reads LQKENI. Trimming took 1 base from V and 4 from J, leaving 11 bases between them. The CDR3 sequence is 14 residues long. Written as DNA, the CDR3 is TGTGCCAGCTCACCACAGGAGTCGAGGTACGAGCAGTACTTC. Protein sequence: CASSPQESRYEQYF.

This chain joins TRBV5-1 and TRBJ1-5, with 11 bases that match TRBD1. From germline, CDR1 is SGHRS and CDR2 YFSETQ. This CDR3 comprises 14 residues. Unmatched junction bases numbered 1, after V lost 3 bases and J lost 5 bases. For the CDR3, the DNA is TGCGCCAGCAGCTGGACAGGGGGCGATCAGCCCCAGCATTTT. It translates to CASSWTGGDQPQHF. The complete variable domain, with remaining parts taken from reference TRBV5-1 and TRBJ1-5, reads KAGVTQTPRYLIKTRGQQVTLSCSPISGHRSVSWYQQTPGQGLQFLFEYFSETQRNKGNFPGRFSGRQFSNSRSEMNVSTLELGDSALYLCASSWTGGDQPQHFGDGTRLSIL.

This clone was counted only a few times. This rearrangement joins TRBV6-6 to TRBJ2-5, with D tentatively TRBD2 (5 bases). Between the trimmed V and J ends, which lost 5 bases and 5 bases, there was a span of 12 bases. Germline CDR1 is MNHNY and CDR2 is SVGAGI (reference sequence). This CDR3 is built from 13 residues. This CDR3 is CASSPRRRETQYF. CDR3 DNA sequence: TGTGCCAGCAGTCCCCGTAGGAGGGAGACCCAGTACTTC.

The J gene is TRBJ2-5, the V gene TRBV5-1, with 13 bases lining up with TRBD2. V gave up 4 bases and J gave up 5 bases; unmatched junction bases: 8. The CDR3 consists of 16 residues. Germline V gene sequence: CDR1 SGHRS, CDR2 YFSETQ. Here the CDR3 DNA reads TGCGCCAGCAGCATGAGGACTAGCGGGAGTCTTGAGACCCAGTACTTC. Amino acid sequence: CASSMRTSGSLETQYF.

This rearrangement joins TRBV19 to TRBJ1-1, with D unclear. CDR1 is LNHDA, CDR2 SQIVND, per germline (reference sequence). The CDR3 length is 14 residues. The ends were cut back, 6 bases at V and 0 bases at J, with 11 bases in the middle. The CDR3 sequence: CASSKQLLNTEAFF. CDR3 coding DNA: TGTGCCAGTAGCAAACAATTGTTGAACACTGAAGCTTTCTTT. The complete variable domain, with remaining parts taken from reference TRBV19 and TRBJ1-1, reads DGGITQSPKYLFRKEGQNVTLSCEQNLNHDAMYWYRQDPGQGLRLIYYSQIVNDFQKGDIAEGYSVSREKKESFPLTVTSAQKNPTAFYLCASSKQLLNTEAFFGQGTRLTVV.

The chain carries TRBV5-1 and TRBJ2-2; tentative D call: TRBD1 (6 bases). V was clipped by 4 bases and J by 10 bases, with 11 bases between them. The CDR3 totals 12 residues. Looked up from germline, CDR1 is SGHRS and CDR2 is YFSETQ. The CDR3 protein is CASSTQGAELFF. The CDR3 DNA follows: TGCGCCAGCAGCACACAGGGTGCGGAGCTGTTTTTT.

The chain couples TRBV27 to TRBJ2-1; 12 bases line up with TRBD2. The CDR3 totals 17 residues. J gave up 1 base and V 7 bases, and 8 bases lay outside the gene matches. Germline V gives CDR1 MNHEY, CDR2 SMNVEV (reference sequence). The CDR3 region has the DNA TGTGCCAGCACGGGACTAGCGGGTATATTATCCTACAATGAGCAGTTCTTC. Protein product: CASTGLAGILSYNEQFF.

This clone was counted a single time. The rearrangement joins TRBV5-5 to TRBJ2-7, with a tentative D call TRBD2 (5 bases). Trimming pared 0 bases from V and 2 bases from J, leaving 12 bases between. Germline V gives CDR1 SGHKS, CDR2 YYEKEE (reference sequence). The CDR3 is 15 amino acids. The CDR3 DNA follows: TGTGCCAGCAGCTTGGAAGGGAGAGGCACCTACGAGCAGTACTTC. It translates to CASSLEGRGTYEQYF. Supplemented by reference TRBV5-5 and TRBJ2-7, the full variable domain reads DAGVTQSPTHLIKTRGQQVTLRCSPISGHKSVSWYQQVLGQGPQFIFQYYEKEERGRGNFPDRFSARQFPNYSSELNVNALLLGDSALYLCASSLEGRGTYEQYFGPGTRLTVT.

The table lists this clone with a count of one. V is TRBV10-3 and J is TRBJ2-1; D ambiguous. V lost 6 bases and J lost 6, with 6 bases in between. This CDR3 has 11 residues. Germline V CDR1 and CDR2: ENHRY, SYGVKD. This CDR3 is CAISVVNEQFF. The CDR3, as DNA: TGTGCCATCAGCGTAGTCAATGAGCAGTTCTTC.

This clone came up a few times. The rearrangement links TRBV5-1 to TRBJ1-1, with D possibly being TRBD1 (6 bases). CDR1 and CDR2 from the germline V gene are SGHRS and YFSETQ. The CDR3 is 14 amino acids. Trimming pared 2 bases from V and 3 bases from J, leaving 11 bases between. The CDR3 coding sequence is TGCGCCAGCAGCTTCCAGGGGTCGGACACTGAAGCTTTCTTT. As protein: CASSFQGSDTEAFF.

Details on this clone: At one end, the junction sequence differs from germline, possibly due to a read error. The chain employs TRBV12-3 or TRBV12-4 and TRBJ2-7; weak D call: TRBD1 (5 bases). This CDR3 comprises 11 residues. The chain's CDR3 is CASTTGTVMVF. CDR3 sequence (DNA): TGTGCCAGCACCACAGGAACCGTAATGGTTTTC.